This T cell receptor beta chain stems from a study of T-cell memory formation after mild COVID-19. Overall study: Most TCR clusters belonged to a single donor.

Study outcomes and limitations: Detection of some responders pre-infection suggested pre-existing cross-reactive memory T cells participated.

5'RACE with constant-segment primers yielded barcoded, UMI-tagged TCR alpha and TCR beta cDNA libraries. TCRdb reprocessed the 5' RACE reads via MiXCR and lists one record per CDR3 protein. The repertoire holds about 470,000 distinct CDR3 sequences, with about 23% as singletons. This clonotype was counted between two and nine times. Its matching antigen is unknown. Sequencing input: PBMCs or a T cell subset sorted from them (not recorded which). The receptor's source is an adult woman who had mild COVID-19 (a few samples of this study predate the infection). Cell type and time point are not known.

Here the CDR3 DNA reads TGTGCCAGCAGCCTTGGACTAGCGGGAGGCTTGTACTTC. Translating it yields CASSLGLAGGLYF. This chain connects TRBV7-9 to TRBJ2-7, with 14 bases lining up with TRBD2. The CDR3 spans 13 residues. V shed 5 bases, J shed 12 bases, and the junction held 6 bases outside the gene matches. CDR1 is SEHNR, CDR2 FQNEAQ, per germline (reference sequence).